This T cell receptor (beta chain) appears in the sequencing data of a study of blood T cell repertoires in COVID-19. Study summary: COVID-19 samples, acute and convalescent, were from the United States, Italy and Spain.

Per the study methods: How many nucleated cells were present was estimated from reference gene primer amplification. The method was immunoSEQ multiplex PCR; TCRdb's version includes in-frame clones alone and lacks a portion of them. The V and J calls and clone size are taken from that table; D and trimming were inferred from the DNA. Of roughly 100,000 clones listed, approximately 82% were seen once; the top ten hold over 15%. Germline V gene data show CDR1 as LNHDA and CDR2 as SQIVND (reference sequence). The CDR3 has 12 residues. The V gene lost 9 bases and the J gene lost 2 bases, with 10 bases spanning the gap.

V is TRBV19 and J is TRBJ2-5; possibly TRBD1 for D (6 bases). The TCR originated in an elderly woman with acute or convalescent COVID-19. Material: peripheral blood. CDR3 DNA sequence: TGTGCCAGCCGGGACATTCAAGAGACCCAGTACTTC. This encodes CASRDIQETQYF.